The clone carrying this T cell receptor (beta chain) was detected many times. Antigen unknown. With a J-beta primer mix and a sample-barcoded 5' primer, a second PCR ran about 7 to 12 cycles. Unique molecular identifiers of 12 random nucleotides labeled each cDNA. TCRdb reprocessed the 5' RACE reads with MiXCR, giving one entry per CDR3 protein. The sample has 550,000 to 800,000 distinct CDR3 sequences, 32% seen once. This specimen belongs to a study of blood T cells in healthy people across ages. Regarding the study as a whole: PBMCs left unsorted prevented a conclusive naive versus antigen-experienced comparison.

Germline lookup yields CDR1 LGHDT and CDR2 YNNKEL (reference sequence). The CDR3 covers 15 residues. V dropped 4 bases and J dropped 0 bases, with 11 bases sitting between them. This chain connects TRBV3-1 to TRBJ2-3; a weak D match, TRBD1 (6 bases). The specimen sequenced was blood. This sequence originates from a woman of 80 years or more in good health. The CDR3: CASSPGTPSTDTQYF. The CDR3 DNA sequence: TGTGCCAGCAGCCCCGGGACACCTAGCACAGATACGCAGTATTTT.